This note documents a single T cell receptor beta chain sequence. Its antigen is unknown. Base qualities were left out, and no much larger clone turns up one base away. Reading the label with the study, this specimen's time point is: about 28 days (+/-7) after the second vaccine dose. AZD1222 recipients given second doses at about 4 weeks or at about 12 weeks were pooled, since spike-specific TCR depth and breadth were not found to differ between the two schedules. Vaccinee samples came from UK trials COV001 and COV002, including a single-blind randomized controlled phase 2/3 trial of AZD1222 (ChAdOx1 nCoV-19) in healthy adults. Trial participant PBMC samples were collected at day 0 and day 28 after the second dose for TCRbeta chain sequencing. The sample originates from a study of T cell responses to AZD1222 COVID-19 vaccine (dated by TCRdb to about 2021). For the wider study: A total of more than 230 trial participants underwent TCR sequencing, of whom approximately 200 had received two doses of AZD1222 and around 26 had received two doses of the MenACWY control vaccine. Trial participants were enrolled into age subgroups of 18-55, 56-69 and 70-plus years, which contained 148, 28 and 57 TCR-sequenced participants, respectively. The paper's findings and limits, for the study overall: Because no day 14 peak-response samples were available, repertoires were characterized only after the peak T cell response. Conclusions about previously exposed vaccinees are limited because only six or seven AZD1222 recipients were SARS-CoV-2 seropositive at baseline. The 56-69-year group was small, and its depth increase did not reach significance, likely because of low power. Participants were mostly white British, with more females than males. The authors suggested clonal diversity may have been underestimated. Spike-specific TCR breadth and depth rose significantly after two AZD1222 doses compared with day 0 and with MenACWY recipients. Nearly half of unique spike-specific TCRs reportedly recognized epitopes outside regions mutated in the B.1.351 and B.1.1.7 variants. CD4 TCRs associated with the vaccine covered the entire spike protein, and the dominant responses were in regions 160-218 and 743-854.

The CDR3 regions of human TCRbeta chains were subjected to immunosequencing. The paper's data handling went like this. TCRs in the repertoires were matched against a reference library of SARS-CoV-2-specific TCRs that had been generated with the MIRA antigen-specificity platform. Breadth was defined as the fraction of unique TCRs that were SARS-CoV-2-associated, and depth was defined as the fraction of total T cells that were SARS-CoV-2-associated. Using the MIRA data, every spike-specific TCR was mapped to the spike region that the TCR reacted to and assigned to either a CD4 or a CD8 class. Log10-transformed breadth and depth values were compared by one-way ANOVA with Sidak's multiple comparisons tests. TCRdb took this table from immuneACCESS and kept in-frame rearrangements with V and J called. Such tables lack part of the clones; where checked against another copy, unresolved V genes explain under half of the gap, and the rest is unexplained. V and J calls and clone size are copied from that table; D and trimming were computed from the DNA. Across this sample there are roughly 150,000 clones, with 88% seen only once. 3% to 4% of the sample is in the top ten clones.

CDR1 and CDR2 were assigned from the germline V gene as SGHAT and FQNNGV. Trimming accounts for 1 base at V and 3 bases at J, while the number of junction bases matched to no gene is 9. The CDR3 numbers 17 residues from cysteine through phenylalanine. Solely the CDR3 DNA is kept, with 51 bases framed from the first base. The receptor was derived from an adult who received the AZD1222 COVID-19 vaccine. Sample: peripheral blood, taken 28 days after the second AZD1222 dose. The V gene is TRBV11-2 and the J gene is TRBJ2-1, with 7 bases in between that match TRBD2. At the DNA level, the sequence is TGTGCCAGCAGCTTAGTCCCCGGGAGCGGGGTCTACAATGAGCAGTTCTTC. Its protein product is CASSLVPGSGVYNEQFF.